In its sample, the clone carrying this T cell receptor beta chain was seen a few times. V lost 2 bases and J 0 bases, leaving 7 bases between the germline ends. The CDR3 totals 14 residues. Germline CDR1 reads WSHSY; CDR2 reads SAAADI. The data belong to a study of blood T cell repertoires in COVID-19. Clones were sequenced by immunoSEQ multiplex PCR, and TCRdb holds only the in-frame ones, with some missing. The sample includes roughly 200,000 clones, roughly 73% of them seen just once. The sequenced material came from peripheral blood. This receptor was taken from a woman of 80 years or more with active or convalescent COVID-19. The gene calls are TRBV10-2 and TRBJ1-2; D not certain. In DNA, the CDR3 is TGCGCCAGCAGTGAGGGCAGGACTAACTATGGCTACACCTTC. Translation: CASSEGRTNYGYTF.